This T cell receptor beta chain was found in a study of OX40 agonist ivuxolimab in advanced cancers. Concerning this clone itself: Antigen specificity is unknown.

Using immunoSEQ multiplex PCR, the repertoire was profiled, and TCRdb retains in-frame clones only, with some absent. Of under 50,000 clones listed, approximately 86% are singletons. Study results and caveats: Normalized T-cell clonal expansion was also low in some nonresponders. Antigen targets of the expanded peripheral T cells went undetermined.

The specimen was CD4+ or CD8+ T cells sorted from blood, collected in a trial of the OX40 agonist ivuxolimab. This TCR came from an adult with an advanced solid tumor such as melanoma, head and neck, liver or kidney cancer.

This chain's CDR3 is CASSPTVGADQPQHF. Written as DNA, the CDR3 is TGTGCCAGCAGCCCGACAGTGGGAGCCGATCAGCCCCAGCATTTT. The V and J genes are TRBV6-4 and TRBJ1-5; TRBD1 is a possible D gene (5 bases). Germline CDR1 MRHNA, CDR2 SNTAGT. The V and J ends lost 6 bases and 5 bases respectively, with 17 bases between them. The CDR3 extends over 15 amino acids.